This T cell receptor (beta chain) was captured by sequencing in a study of T cell responses to AZD1222 COVID-19 vaccine. This clone has more than one count but fewer than ten. Antigen: not known. The method was immunoSEQ multiplex PCR; TCRdb's version includes in-frame clones alone and lacks a portion of them. The data hold 140,000 to 150,000 clones, with approximately 86% observed a single time. This CDR3 has 16 amino acids. With 0 bases clipped from V and 4 bases from J, the junction kept 8 bases outside the gene matches. CDR1 MGHRA and CDR2 YSYEKL come from the germline V gene. Study-level findings and limits: The number of AZD1222 recipients seropositive at baseline was only five to seven. The donors showed a predominance of white British ancestry and of females, with possible underestimation of clonal diversity. Regions 160-218 and 743-854 held dominance among vaccine-associated CD4 TCRs, which spanned spike.

The rearrangement uses TRBV4-1 and TRBJ1-1; TRBD1 matches at 7 bases. The TCR was taken from an adult who received the MenACWY meningococcal vaccine as a control. This specimen consisted of peripheral blood, obtained 28 days after the second dose of the MenACWY control vaccine. The CDR3 reads CASSQDKRQGGTEAFF. The CDR3, as DNA: TGCGCCAGCAGCCAAGATAAGAGGCAGGGGGGCACTGAAGCTTTCTTT.